This T cell receptor (beta chain) was observed in a study of T cells in Graves' hyperthyroidism and ophthalmopathy. V was pared by 7 bases and J by 6 bases, with 12 bases between. The CDR3 totals 12 residues. Germline-derived CDR1 and CDR2 are SGHVS and FQNEAQ. There were TCR beta CDR3 regions amplified from RNA transcripts. With the HTBI primer set, the TCR CDR3 went through a first round of RT-PCR. TCRdb reprocessed the multiplex PCR reads via MiXCR and lists one record per CDR3 protein. The sample holds 530,000 or so distinct CDR3 sequences, 46% seen once. This clonotype has ten or more counts. The genes are TRBV7-8 and TRBJ1-2; no reliable D call. Sequencing used peripheral blood or thyroid tissue (not recorded which). This clonotype was sampled from a woman aged 18-35 years with Graves' hyperthyroidism. CDR3 amino acids: CASNTPDDGYTF. For the CDR3, the DNA is TGTGCCAGCAATACCCCGGACGATGGCTACACCTTC.